The 9 T cell receptor beta chains given below trace back to one sample, sequenced in a study of T cell clonotyping in hematopoietic cell transplantation. Here immunoSEQ multiplex PCR was the method, and the copy in TCRdb shows in-frame clones only, minus some. The sample shows about 15,000 clones, 94% of them seen only once. The specimen was PBMCs, collected 30 days after allogeneic stem cell transplant. All receptors come from a male patient in his sixties who had an allogeneic stem cell transplant from an unrelated donor, so the T cells may come from the graft donor. Some clones in this sample may be carry-over from other donors' samples.

The J gene is TRBJ2-5, the V gene TRBV6-1; no reliable D call. The CDR3 covers 11 residues. V dropped 2 bases and J dropped 5 bases, with 3 bases sitting between them. The germline V gene has CDR1 MNHNS and CDR2 SASEGT. Here the CDR3 reads CASSELETQYF. The DNA of the CDR3 is TGTGCCAGCAGTGAACTGGAGACCCAGTACTTC.

The chain recombines TRBV25-1 with TRBJ1-1; tentatively, D is TRBD1 (5 bases). In germline, CDR1 is MGHDK, CDR2 SYGVNS. V gave up 3 bases and J gave up 5 bases, with 16 bases separating them. This CDR3 has 15 amino acids. CDR3 in amino acids: CASSEGQGRRTEAFF. CDR3 DNA sequence: TGTGCCAGCAGTGAGGGTCAGGGAAGGCGGACTGAAGCTTTCTTT.

This clone occurred once. V is TRBV10-1 and J is TRBJ2-2; unclear D gene. The length of the CDR3 is 12 residues. CDR1 is WNHNN and CDR2 is SYGVQD in the germline V gene (reference sequence). The germline V and J ends were trimmed by 6 bases and 7 bases, with 9 bases remaining between them. The CDR3 DNA reads as TGCGCCAGCAGCATGGTTAGCGGGGAGCTGTTTTTT. As protein: CASSMVSGELFF.

The chain employs TRBV5-1 and TRBJ2-7; 8 bases agree with TRBD1. The CDR3 has 14 residues. The V and J ends lost 3 bases and 1 base, in that order; junction bases with no gene match: 3. CDR1 is SGHRS and CDR2 is YFSETQ in the germline V gene. In DNA form, the CDR3 reads TGCGCCAGCAGCTCGGGGACAGGATCCTACGAGCAGTACTTC. Protein: CASSSGTGSYEQYF.

Comments on this clone: Relative to the germline gene, one junction end is altered; a read error may explain this. The rearrangement links TRBV5-1 to TRBJ1-1, with TRBD1 as a possible D gene (5 bases). CDR3 size: 15 residues. CDR1 is SGHRS, CDR2 YFSETQ, per germline. The CDR3 here is CASSRTREGSIYLRF. DNA of the CDR3: TGCGCCAGCAGCCGGACCAGAGAGGGGAGCATTTATTTGCGCTTT.

This clone was observed a handful of times. This chain links TRBV9 with TRBJ2-7, with a weak D call TRBD2 (5 bases). The CDR3 contains 13 residues. V was pared by 0 bases and J by 7 bases, with 11 bases between. In germline, CDR1 is SGDLS, CDR2 YYNGEE. CDR3 amino acids: CASSVEARGEQYF. DNA for the CDR3: TGTGCCAGCAGCGTAGAGGCAAGAGGGGAGCAGTACTTC.

The chain combines TRBV30 with TRBJ2-7; D is tentatively TRBD1 or TRBD2 (5 bases each). V gave up 8 bases and J gave up 0 bases, with 11 bases separating them. The germline CDR1 and CDR2 sequences are GTSNPN and SVGIG (reference sequence). The CDR3 extends over 12 amino acids. CDR3 sequence: CARRDDSYEQYF. CDR3 coding DNA: TGTGCCCGACGGGACGACTCCTACGAGCAGTACTTC.

The chain recombines TRBV28 with TRBJ1-2; D possibly corresponds to TRBD1 (5 bases). V shed 2 bases and J shed 6 bases, with 10 bases lying between them. The CDR3 runs to 13 residues. Germline assignment: CDR1 MDHEN and CDR2 SYDVKM. The CDR3 DNA follows: TGTGCCAGCAGTTTACTGGGGCAGGATGGCTACACCTTC. Its translation: CASSLLGQDGYTF.

V and J are TRBV14 and TRBJ1-2, with 7 bases that match TRBD1. The germline V gene has CDR1 SGHDN and CDR2 FVKESK. This CDR3 has 15 amino acids. The ends lost 4 bases at V and 4 bases at J; junction bases unmatched: 9. CDR3 in DNA: TGTGCCAGCAGCCTTACTCGACAGGGACTCTATGGCTACACCTTC. It is translated as CASSLTRQGLYGYTF.